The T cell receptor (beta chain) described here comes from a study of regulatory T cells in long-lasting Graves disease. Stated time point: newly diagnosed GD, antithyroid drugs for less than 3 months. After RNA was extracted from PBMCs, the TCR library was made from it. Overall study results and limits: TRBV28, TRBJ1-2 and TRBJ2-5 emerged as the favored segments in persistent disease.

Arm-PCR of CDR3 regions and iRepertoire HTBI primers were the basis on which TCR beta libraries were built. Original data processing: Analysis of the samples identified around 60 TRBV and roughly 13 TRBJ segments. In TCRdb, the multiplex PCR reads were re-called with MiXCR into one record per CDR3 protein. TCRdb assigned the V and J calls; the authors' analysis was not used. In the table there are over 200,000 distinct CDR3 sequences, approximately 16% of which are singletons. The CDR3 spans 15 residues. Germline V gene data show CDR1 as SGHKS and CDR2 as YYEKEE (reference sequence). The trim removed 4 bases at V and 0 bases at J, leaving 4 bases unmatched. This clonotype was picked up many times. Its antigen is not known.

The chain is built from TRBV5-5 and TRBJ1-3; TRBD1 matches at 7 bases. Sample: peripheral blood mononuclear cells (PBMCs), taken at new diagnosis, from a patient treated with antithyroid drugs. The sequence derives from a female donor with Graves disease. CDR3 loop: CASSRDSFSGNTIYF. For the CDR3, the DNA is TGTGCCAGCAGCCGGGACAGCTTCTCTGGAAACACCATATATTTT. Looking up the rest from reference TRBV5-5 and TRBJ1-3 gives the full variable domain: DAGVTQSPTHLIKTRGQQVTLRCSPISGHKSVSWYQQVLGQGPQFIFQYYEKEERGRGNFPDRFSARQFPNYSSELNVNALLLGDSALYLCASSRDSFSGNTIYFGEGSWLTVV.